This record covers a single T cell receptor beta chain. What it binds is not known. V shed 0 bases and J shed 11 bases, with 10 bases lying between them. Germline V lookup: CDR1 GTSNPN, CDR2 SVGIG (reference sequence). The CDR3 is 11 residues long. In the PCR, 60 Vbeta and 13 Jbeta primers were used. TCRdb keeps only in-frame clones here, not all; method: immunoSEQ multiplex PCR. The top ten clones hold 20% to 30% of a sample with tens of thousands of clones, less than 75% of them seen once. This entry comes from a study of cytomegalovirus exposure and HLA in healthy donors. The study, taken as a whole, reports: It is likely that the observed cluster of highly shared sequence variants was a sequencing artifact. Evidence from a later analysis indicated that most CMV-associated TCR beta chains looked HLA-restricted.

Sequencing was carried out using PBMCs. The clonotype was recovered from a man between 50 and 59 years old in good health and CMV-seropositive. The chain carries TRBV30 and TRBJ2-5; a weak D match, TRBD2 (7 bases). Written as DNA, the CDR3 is TGTGCCTGGAGTGTAGGGGGGGAGCAGTACTTC. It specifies CAWSVGGEQYF.